One sample yielded the 30 T cell receptor beta chains listed below, sequenced in a study of blood T cell repertoires in COVID-19 (TCRdb year 2020). Library prep was done by the immunoSEQ multiplex PCR assay. TCRdb obtained this table from immuneACCESS and retained in-frame rearrangements with V and J assigned. These tables miss some clones; where compared with another copy, unresolved V genes account for less than half of the shortfall, and the remainder is unexplained. The sample table shows around 450,000 clones, and 70% to 90% are seen once. The ten top clones hold roughly 2% of the sample. Specimen: PBMCs or T cells enriched from blood (not recorded which). These receptor sequences come from a woman between 18 and 29 years old with acute COVID-19.

J is TRBJ2-4 and V is TRBV27; TRBD2 might be the D (5 bases). The V end was cut by 5 bases, the J end by 0 bases, with 14 bases between. Per the germline V gene, CDR1 is MNHEY and CDR2 is SMNVEV (reference sequence). The CDR3 has 16 residues. In DNA form, the CDR3 reads TGTGCCAGCAGTCCCCAAGGGAGACTAGCCAAAAACATTCAGTACTTC. Translation: CASSPQGRLAKNIQYF.

The chain uses TRBV5-1 and TRBJ2-1; 14 bases match TRBD2. Germline V gives CDR1 SGHRS, CDR2 YFSETQ. This CDR3 spans 17 amino acids. Trimming at V came to 4 bases and at J to 8 bases, leaving 11 bases not matched to a gene. DNA of the CDR3: TGCGCCAGCAGCCACGGGACTAGCGGGAGTGGGAGGGATGAGCAGTTCTTC. Translating it yields CASSHGTSGSGRDEQFF.

V is TRBV10-3 and J is TRBJ2-1, with 9 nucleotides matching TRBD2. The CDR3 covers 15 residues. Trimming at V came to 0 bases and at J to 9 bases, leaving 6 bases not matched to a gene. CDR1 is ENHRY, CDR2 SYGVKD, per germline. The CDR3 nucleotides read TGTGCCATCAGTGAGTCTGCGGGAGGGCTGGGTGAGCAGTTCTTC. This codes for CAISESAGGLGEQFF.

The rearrangement uses TRBV10-3 and TRBJ2-5; 10 nucleotides agree with TRBD1. Germline-derived CDR1 and CDR2 are ENHRY and SYGVKD. V was clipped by 8 bases and J by 2 bases; unmatched bases: 2. This CDR3 has 13 amino acids. The CDR3 bases are TGTGCCATCGGACAGGGGGAGCAAGAGACCCAGTACTTC. It yields the protein CAIGQGEQETQYF.

J is TRBJ1-5 and V is TRBV3-1 (or the pseudogene TRBV3-2); D uncertain. The V gene's germline CDR1 is LGHDT and CDR2 YNNKEL (reference sequence). The CDR3 is made up of 13 amino acids. The ends were cut back, 4 bases at V and 4 bases at J, with 8 bases in the middle. CDR3 loop: CASSPGENQPQHF. DNA for the CDR3: TGTGCCAGCAGCCCCGGGGAGAATCAGCCCCAGCATTTT.

On this clone itself: The sample holds other DNA sequences that translate to the same CDR3. This sequence joins TRBV9 and TRBJ2-2, with D perhaps TRBD1 (5 bases). The CDR3 loop spans 14 amino acids. CDR1 is SGDLS, CDR2 YYNGEE, per germline. The ends were cut back, 2 bases at V and 4 bases at J, with 9 bases in the middle. CDR3 DNA: TGTGCCAGCAGCGTGCAGGGTACCACCGGGGAGCTGTTTTTT. This encodes CASSVQGTTGELFF.

The chain uses TRBV19 and TRBJ2-3; no reliable D call. This CDR3 contains 14 residues. V lost 5 bases to trimming and J lost 0 bases, with 9 bases between them. Per the germline V gene, CDR1 is LNHDA and CDR2 is SQIVND (reference sequence). CDR3 sequence: CASSPQASTDTQYF. CDR3 sequence (DNA): TGTGCCAGTAGTCCCCAAGCTAGCACAGATACGCAGTATTTT.

The rearrangement uses TRBV4-3 and TRBJ1-1; 8 nucleotides line up with TRBD1. This CDR3 has 14 residues. With V trimmed by 4 bases and J by 9 bases, 10 bases remained unmatched. The V gene's germline CDR1 is LGHNA and CDR2 YSLEER. Written as DNA, the CDR3 is TGCGCCAGCAGCCTAGCTATCCGGACAGGGAAAGCTTTCTTT. Amino acid sequence: CASSLAIRTGKAFF.

The chain employs TRBV4-1 and TRBJ2-1; D unresolved. V was cut by 1 base and J by 13 bases, with 11 bases left in between. Per the germline V gene, CDR1 is MGHRA and CDR2 is YSYEKL. The CDR3 consists of 12 residues. DNA for the CDR3: TGCGCCAGCAGCCAAGCCGGTGTTTTACAGTTCTTC. Translation: CASSQAGVLQFF.

The chain links TRBV7-2 to TRBJ1-2; possibly TRBD1 for D (6 bases). Germline values: CDR1 SGHTA, CDR2 FQGNSA. V was pared by 4 bases and J by 6 bases, with 18 bases between. CDR3 length: 15 amino acids. The CDR3 DNA follows: TGTGCCAGCAGCTCCATAGGGGGGGTGGGAGATGGCTACACCTTC. It translates to CASSSIGGVGDGYTF. Full variable domain (remainder filled in from reference TRBV7-2 and TRBJ1-2): GAGVSQSPSNKVTEKGKDVELRCDPISGHTALYWYRQSLGQGLEFLIYFQGNSAPDKSGLPSDRFSAERTGGSVSTLTIQRTQQEDSAVYLCASSSIGGVGDGYTFGSGTRLTVV.

This chain links TRBV11-2 with TRBJ2-1; 7 nucleotides agree with TRBD2. The CDR3 has 17 amino acids. With 0 bases clipped from V and 2 bases from J, the junction kept 7 bases outside the gene matches. CDR1 and CDR2 (germline): SGHAT, FQNNGV. The CDR3 is CASSLERGGSPYNEQFF. The CDR3, as DNA: TGTGCCAGCAGCTTAGAACGGGGCGGGAGCCCCTACAATGAGCAGTTCTTC.

The V and J genes are TRBV5-1 and TRBJ1-1, with a weak D call TRBD1 (5 bases). Germline V lookup: CDR1 SGHRS, CDR2 YFSETQ. With 3 bases removed from V and 8 bases from J, the gap between germline ends came to 17 bases. The CDR3 has 14 amino acids. In DNA, the CDR3 is TGCGCCAGCAGCTGGGTAACCGGGGGGACGGAAGCTTTCTTT. Residues: CASSWVTGGTEAFF.

This chain links TRBV5-6 with TRBJ2-7, with D maybe TRBD2 (5 bases). The CDR3 contains 14 residues. Per germline, CDR1 SGHDT and CDR2 YYEEEE. V dropped 5 bases and J dropped 0 bases, with 12 bases sitting between them. The CDR3 sequence is CASRTMGASYEQYF. The CDR3, as DNA: TGTGCCAGCAGGACGATGGGAGCCTCCTACGAGCAGTACTTC.

The chain links TRBV11-2 to TRBJ1-4; no clear D. The germline V and J ends were trimmed by 3 bases and 5 bases, with 22 bases remaining between them. This CDR3 is 18 amino acids long. Germline CDR1 is SGHAT and CDR2 is FQNNGV. As DNA, the CDR3 is TGTGCCAGCAGCTTTGATCCCGTCGACCGCGGCTTAAATGAAAAACTGTTTTTT. Amino acid sequence: CASSFDPVDRGLNEKLFF.

V gene TRBV11-2 combines with J gene TRBJ2-3; 7 bases fit TRBD1. The CDR3 has 14 residues. CDR1 and CDR2 (germline): SGHAT, FQNNGV. V lost 5 bases to trimming and J lost 12 bases; unmatched junction nucleotides: 14. CDR3: CASSTRTGPAGQYF. The CDR3, as DNA: TGTGCCAGCAGCACCAGGACAGGCCCGGCGGGTCAGTATTTT.

This sequence joins TRBV6-1 and TRBJ1-5; D remains ambiguous. The CDR3 has 17 residues. Trimming cost V 2 bases and J 3 bases, with 17 bases left between them. Germline values: CDR1 MNHNS, CDR2 SASEGT. CDR3 in amino acids: CASSESVWAAINQPQHF. The CDR3, as DNA: TGTGCCAGCAGTGAATCCGTTTGGGCCGCAATCAATCAGCCCCAGCATTTT.

The chain has TRBV7-9 and TRBJ1-4; TRBD1 matches 7 bases. Germline CDR1 and CDR2: SEHNR and FQNEAQ (reference sequence). CDR3 length: 16 amino acids. After removal of 5 bases from V and 6 bases from J, the junction contained 12 bases not matched to a gene. CDR3 coding DNA: TGTGCCAGCAGCCTCCCCACCGGGACAGCTCATGAAAAACTGTTTTTT. Translating it yields CASSLPTGTAHEKLFF.

This clone was seen just once. The chain is built from TRBV9 and TRBJ2-1, with D possibly being TRBD2 (6 bases). The germline V gene has CDR1 SGDLS and CDR2 YYNGEE. V lost 0 bases, J lost 6 bases, and 10 bases lay in between. This CDR3 is built from 14 residues. The CDR3 sequence: CASSVAGGTNEQFF. The DNA for the CDR3 is TGTGCCAGCAGCGTAGCTGGGGGGACCAATGAGCAGTTCTTC.

This CDR3 is CASRAAPSGPYEQYF. CDR3 sequence (DNA): TGTGCCAGCAGGGCCGCCCCTAGCGGACCCTACGAGCAGTACTTC. This rearrangement joins TRBV27 to TRBJ2-7; 7 bases map to TRBD2. Unmatched junction bases numbered 10, after V lost 6 bases and J lost 2 bases. Germline loops: CDR1 MNHEY, CDR2 SMNVEV (reference sequence). The CDR3 spans 15 residues.

The chain has TRBV28 and TRBJ2-3; 8 bases are a match to TRBD1. Trimming at V came to 5 bases and at J to 4 bases, leaving 8 bases not matched to a gene. This CDR3 contains 15 residues. Germline V CDR1 and CDR2: MDHEN, SYDVKM. CDR3 amino acids: CASSVLRGRADTQYF. The CDR3 region has the DNA TGTGCCAGCAGTGTCCTCAGGGGGCGAGCAGATACGCAGTATTTT. The variable domain in full, completed from reference TRBV28 and TRBJ2-3, reads DVKVTQSSRYLVKRTGEKVFLECVQDMDHENMFWYRQDPGLGLRLIYFSYDVKMKEKGDIPEGYSVSREKKERFSLILESASTNQTSMYLCASSVLRGRADTQYFGPGTRLTVL.

The V call is TRBV15, the J call TRBJ1-3; D might be TRBD1 (5 bases). This CDR3 spans 15 amino acids. Germline V CDR1 and CDR2: LNHNV, YYDKDF (reference sequence). Trimming cost V 1 base and J 0 bases, with 7 bases left between them. The CDR3 DNA is TGTGCCACCAGCAGAGTGGGGCACTCTGGAAACACCATATATTTT. This encodes CATSRVGHSGNTIYF.

The chain joins TRBV23-1 to TRBJ2-1; a weak D match, TRBD2 (6 bases). TRBV23-1 is an ORF for which the function is uncertain. V gave up 0 bases and J gave up 7 bases, with 19 bases separating them. This CDR3 has 17 amino acids. CDR3: CASSQSIRQEGTNEQFF. CDR3 DNA: TGCGCCAGCAGTCAATCTATTAGGCAGGAGGGCACGAATGAGCAGTTCTTC.

This clone has just a few counts. V is TRBV10-2 and J is TRBJ1-1, with D possibly TRBD1 on 6 matching bases. Germline V gives CDR1 WSHSY, CDR2 SAAADI. The length of the CDR3 is 13 residues. Trimming cost V 6 bases and J 1 base, with 9 bases left between them. Written as DNA, the CDR3 is TGCGCCAGCAGCACACAGGGGAACACTGAAGCTTTCTTT. It translates to CASSTQGNTEAFF.

This clone was counted once. An end of the junction differs from the germline gene, which may be a read error. DNA of the CDR3: TGTGCTAGCAGCTTTTCTAGCGGCAGCACAGATACGCAGTATTTT. Amino acids: CASSFSSGSTDTQYF. The gene calls are TRBV7-7 and TRBJ2-3, with 7 bases fitting TRBD2. Looked up from germline, CDR1 is SSHAT and CDR2 is FNYEAQ (reference sequence). The CDR3 contains 15 residues.

The V call is TRBV2, the J call TRBJ2-2; maybe TRBD2 (6 bases). Germline values: CDR1 SNHLY, CDR2 FYNNEI. The CDR3 spans 13 residues. V gave up 8 bases and J gave up 8 bases, with 15 bases separating them. The CDR3 DNA reads as TGTGCCAGCCGTCGACTAGTTCGTGGGGAGCTGTTTTTT. Protein product: CASRRLVRGELFF.

This clone was counted a single time. V and J are TRBV19 and TRBJ2-5, with 7 bases lining up with TRBD2. Germline V lookup: CDR1 LNHDA, CDR2 SQIVND (reference sequence). The length of the CDR3 is 14 residues. The CDR3 DNA reads as TGTGCAAGTCGGCAGGACGGACTAGTAAAGTCCCAGTACTTC. Encoded protein: CASRQDGLVKSQYF.

The genes are TRBV5-8 and TRBJ2-7; 14 bases agree with TRBD2. The CDR3 is 17 residues long. Trimming took 5 bases from V and 1 from J; bases not matched to a gene: 8. Germline V gene data show CDR1 as SGHTS and CDR2 as YDEGEE. The CDR3, as DNA: TGTGCCAGCAGGGGACTAGCGGGAGCCACGGGGTCCTACGAGCAGTACTTC. Its translation is CASRGLAGATGSYEQYF.

About this clone: Other DNA variants within this sample encode the same CDR3. V and J are TRBV6-5 and TRBJ1-1; 7 bases are shared with TRBD1. Germline CDR1 MNHEY, CDR2 SVGAGI. The CDR3 extends over 13 amino acids. V gave up 4 bases and J gave up 1 base; unmatched junction bases: 0. The CDR3 coding sequence is TGTGCCAGCAGTTGGGACAGGAACACTGAAGCTTTCTTT. It translates to CASSWDRNTEAFF.

CDR3 bases: TGCAGCGTTGGACAGGGGGTTATGTACAATGAGCAGTTCTTC. Protein: CSVGQGVMYNEQFF. V gene TRBV29-1 combines with J gene TRBJ2-1, with 9 bases fitting TRBD1. The V gene end was trimmed by 4 bases and the J gene end by 4 bases; junction bases not matched to a gene: 5. Germline-derived CDR1 and CDR2 are SQVTM and ANQGSEA. The CDR3 length is 14 residues.

This clone was detected a few times. The rearrangement links TRBV5-1 to TRBJ2-2; 12 bases are shared with TRBD2. Germline-derived CDR1 and CDR2 are SGHRS and YFSETQ. This CDR3 has 18 residues. V lost 2 bases to trimming and J lost 3 bases; unmatched junction nucleotides: 8. CDR3 DNA sequence: TGCGCCAGCAGCTTATCACTAGCGGGGGGAACAGACACCGGGGAGCTGTTTTTT. Its translation is CASSLSLAGGTDTGELFF.